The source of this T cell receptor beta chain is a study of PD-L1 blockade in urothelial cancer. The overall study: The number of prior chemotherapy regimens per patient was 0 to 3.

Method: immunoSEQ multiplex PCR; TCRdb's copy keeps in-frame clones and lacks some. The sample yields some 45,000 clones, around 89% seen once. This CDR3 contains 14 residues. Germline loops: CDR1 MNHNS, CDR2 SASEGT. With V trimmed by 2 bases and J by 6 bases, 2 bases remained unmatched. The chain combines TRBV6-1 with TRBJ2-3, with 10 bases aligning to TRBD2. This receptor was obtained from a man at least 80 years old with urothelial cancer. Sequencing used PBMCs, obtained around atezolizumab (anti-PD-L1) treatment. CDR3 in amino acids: CASSEYSGRDTQYF. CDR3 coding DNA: TGTGCCAGCAGTGAATATAGCGGGAGGGATACGCAGTATTTT.